Listed here are 3 T cell receptor beta chains from one sample, sequenced in a study of blood T cell repertoires in COVID-19. Generated by immunoSEQ multiplex PCR, the TCRdb table keeps only in-frame clones and is missing some. The sample shows some 120,000 clones, just over 75% of them seen only once. The sequenced sample consisted of peripheral blood. The receptors shown here come from a human donor in a cohort sampled during active COVID-19.

In its sample, this clone ranks as medium-sized. The rearrangement uses TRBV19 and TRBJ1-2; 11 bases are a match to TRBD1. The length of the CDR3 is 16 residues. Trimming took 8 bases from V and 2 from J; bases not matched to a gene: 10. Germline-derived CDR1 and CDR2 are LNHDA and SQIVND (reference sequence). CDR3 nucleotide sequence: TGTGCCAGTGTCTCCGGGACAGGGGGAATGAACTATGGCTACACCTTC. Protein: CASVSGTGGMNYGYTF.

The rearrangement uses TRBV5-8 and TRBJ1-1; D uncertain. The CDR3 is 15 residues long. V was cut by 6 bases and J by 0 bases, with 15 bases left in between. Germline V gene sequence: CDR1 SGHTS, CDR2 YDEGEE. Written as DNA, the CDR3 is TGTGCCAGCATTAACGAGCGGAGGGTGAACACTGAAGCTTTCTTT. Translated: CASINERRVNTEAFF.

The gene calls are TRBV18 and TRBJ2-7; tentative D call: TRBD1 (5 bases). CDR3 length equals 14 residues. The germline V gene has CDR1 KGHSH and CDR2 LQKENI. Trimming pared 0 bases from V and 4 bases from J, leaving 10 bases between. For the CDR3, the DNA is TGTGCCAGCTCACCACCAGGAGCAGGGTACGAGCAGTACTTC. Translated: CASSPPGAGYEQYF.